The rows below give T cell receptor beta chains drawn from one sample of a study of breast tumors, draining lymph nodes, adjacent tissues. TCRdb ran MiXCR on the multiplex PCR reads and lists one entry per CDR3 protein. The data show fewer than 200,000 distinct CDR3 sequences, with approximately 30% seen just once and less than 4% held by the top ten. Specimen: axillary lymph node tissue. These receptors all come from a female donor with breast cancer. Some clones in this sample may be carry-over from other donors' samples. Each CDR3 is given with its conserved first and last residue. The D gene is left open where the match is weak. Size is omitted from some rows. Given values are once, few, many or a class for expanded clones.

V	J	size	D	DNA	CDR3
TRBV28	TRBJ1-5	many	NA	TGTGCCAGCAGTGGCCGGTTGGGAGGTCAGCCCCAGCATTTT	CASSGRLGGQPQHF
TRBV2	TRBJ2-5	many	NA	TGTGCCAGCAGTGTAGGGGCATTGGAAGAGACCCAGTACTTC	CASSVGALEETQYF
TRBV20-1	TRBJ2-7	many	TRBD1	TGCAGTCAACCCCGGACAGGGGGCTCCTACGAGCAGTACTTC	CSQPRTGGSYEQYF
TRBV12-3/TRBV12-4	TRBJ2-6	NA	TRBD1	TGTGCCAGCAGTACCGGGACAGGGGGCAACGTCCTGACTTTC	CASSTGTGGNVLTF
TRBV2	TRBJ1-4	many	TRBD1	TGTGCCAGCAGTGGTCTGACAGGGGGAAAGGAAAAACTGTTTTTT	CASSGLTGGKEKLFF
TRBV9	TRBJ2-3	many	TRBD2	TGTGCCAGCAGTCGCGGGGGGGCCGAAGATACGCAGTATTTT	CASSRGGAEDTQYF
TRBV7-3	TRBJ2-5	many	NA	TGTGCCAGCAGCCCCGTCGGCGGCTCCCAAGAGACCCAGTACTTC	CASSPVGGSQETQYF
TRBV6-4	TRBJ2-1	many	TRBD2	TGTGCCAGCAGGGGGAAGCGGGAGGGGGTAGGCAATGAGCAGTTCTTC	CASRGKREGVGNEQFF
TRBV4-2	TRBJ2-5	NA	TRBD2	TGTGCCAGCAGCCAAGCCCTGGGAGCGGGAGGGCGGGGAGAGACCCAGTACTTC	CASSQALGAGGRGETQYF
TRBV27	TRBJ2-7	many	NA	TGTGCCAGCAGTGTCGCCAGGGGAACCTACGAGCAGTACTTC	CASSVARGTYEQYF
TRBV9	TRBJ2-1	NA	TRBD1	TGTGCCAGCAGCGTAGTGGACAGGGGTTTCAATGAGCCGTTCTTC	CASSVVDRGFNEPFF
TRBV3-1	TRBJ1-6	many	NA	TGTGCCAGCAGCCAACTTAATTCACCCCTCCACTTT	CASSQLNSPLHF
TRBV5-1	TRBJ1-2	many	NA	TGCGCCAGCAGCTTAAACAGGGAGATCTATGGCTACACCTTC	CASSLNREIYGYTF
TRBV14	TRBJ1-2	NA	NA	TGTGCCAGCAGCACCCGAGCAGGGAGAGGCTACACCTTC	CASSTRAGRGYTF
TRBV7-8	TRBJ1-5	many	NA	TGTGCCAGCAGCGTATACCGGGACGCGGGCATCCCCCAGCATTTT	CASSVYRDAGIPQHF
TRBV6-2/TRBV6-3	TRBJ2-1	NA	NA	TGTGCCAGCAGGGGAGGACTGACCCATAGCTCCTACAATGAGCAGTTCTTC	CASRGGLTHSSYNEQFF
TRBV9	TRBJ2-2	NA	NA	TGTGCCAGCAGCGTACGGAGAGCCGGGGAACTGTTTTTT	CASSVRRAGELFF
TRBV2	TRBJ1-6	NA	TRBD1	TGTGCCAGCAAGGAGACAGGGGTCCCCTATAATTCACCCCTCCACTTT	CASKETGVPYNSPLHF
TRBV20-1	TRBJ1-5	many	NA	TGCAGTGCTAGTGCCTTCGGGGGAAGTCAGCCCCAGCATTTT	CSASAFGGSQPQHF
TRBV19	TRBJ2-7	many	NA	TGTGCCAGTAGGAATACAGGGAACTCCTACGAGCAGTACTTC	CASRNTGNSYEQYF
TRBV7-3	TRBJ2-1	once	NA	TGTGCCAGCAGCTTAAAAGGGAACAATGAGCAGTTCTTT	CASSLKGNNEQFF
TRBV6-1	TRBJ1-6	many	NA	TGTGCCAGCAGTGAACGAGCAACACTAAGCTCCTATAATTCACCCCTCCACTTT	CASSERATLSSYNSPLHF
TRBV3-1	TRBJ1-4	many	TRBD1	TGTGCCAGCAGCCAAAAGCACAGGGGAGTAAAACTGTTTTTT	CASSQKHRGVKLFF
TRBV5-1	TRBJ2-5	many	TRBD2	TGCGCCAGCAGCTTAGGGACTAGCGGGGGCCCGAAACAAGAGACCCAGTACTTC	CASSLGTSGGPKQETQYF
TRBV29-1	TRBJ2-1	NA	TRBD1	TGCAGCGGTACCCTGGGACAGCTCCTGTTCTTC	CSGTLGQLLFF
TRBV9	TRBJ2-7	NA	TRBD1	TGTGCCAGCAGCGGCCCCGTTTTTGGACAGGGTGGAGAGCAGTACTTC	CASSGPVFGQGGEQYF
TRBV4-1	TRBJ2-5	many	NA	TGCGCCAGCAGCCAGGGTGAGGGGGGGCCTGAGACCCAGTACTTC	CASSQGEGGPETQYF
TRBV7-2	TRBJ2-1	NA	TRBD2	TGTGCCAGCAGCTGGACTAGCGGAGCCTACAATGAGCGGCTCTTC	CASSWTSGAYNERLF
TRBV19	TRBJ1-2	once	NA	TGTGCCAGTACTACGACGGAGGGGCACGTGGGGTACACCTTC	CASTTTEGHVGYTF
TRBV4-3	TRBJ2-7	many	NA	TGCGCCAGCAGCCAAGGGATTTCCTACGAGCAGTACTTC	CASSQGISYEQYF
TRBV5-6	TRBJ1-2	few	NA	TGTGCCAGCAGCTTGGACAGGGTCGGCGGCTACACCTTC	CASSLDRVGGYTF
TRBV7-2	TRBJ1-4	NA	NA	TGTGCCAGCAGCCCGAGGACAGCCTTGAACACTGAAAAACTGTTTTTT	CASSPRTALNTEKLFF
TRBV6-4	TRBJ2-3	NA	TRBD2	TGTGCCAGCAGTCCTCTAATCGGGACTAGCGGGACACCCAGTATAACAGATACGCAGTATTTT	CASSPLIGTSGTPSITDTQYF
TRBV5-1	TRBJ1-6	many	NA	TGCGCCAGCAGCGACTTTGGGGCGGCTCTCTATAATTCACCCCTCCACTTT	CASSDFGAALYNSPLHF
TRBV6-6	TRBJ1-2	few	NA	TGTGCCAGCAGTTACTCGCCCTCTGGGTACACCTTC	CASSYSPSGYTF